This T cell receptor (beta chain) was identified in a study of blood T cell repertoires in COVID-19. Study-level background: T cells, B-cell-depleted T cells, or PBMCs supplied cDNA or gDNA.

V was pared by 0 bases and J by 2 bases, with 14 bases between. This CDR3 is 17 amino acids long. In germline, CDR1 is MGHRA, CDR2 YSYEKL. The table came from immunoSEQ multiplex PCR; TCRdb's copy has only in-frame clones and leaves some out. The data hold 250,000 to 350,000 clones, with just over 85% observed a single time. The chain recombines TRBV4-1 with TRBJ1-3; D is perhaps TRBD1 (5 bases). Sequenced: peripheral blood. This clonotype was sampled from a woman younger than 45 with active or convalescent COVID-19. The CDR3 sequence is CASSQDRGGDTGNTIYF. In nucleotides, the CDR3 is TGCGCCAGCAGCCAAGATCGCGGGGGAGATACTGGAAACACCATATATTTT.